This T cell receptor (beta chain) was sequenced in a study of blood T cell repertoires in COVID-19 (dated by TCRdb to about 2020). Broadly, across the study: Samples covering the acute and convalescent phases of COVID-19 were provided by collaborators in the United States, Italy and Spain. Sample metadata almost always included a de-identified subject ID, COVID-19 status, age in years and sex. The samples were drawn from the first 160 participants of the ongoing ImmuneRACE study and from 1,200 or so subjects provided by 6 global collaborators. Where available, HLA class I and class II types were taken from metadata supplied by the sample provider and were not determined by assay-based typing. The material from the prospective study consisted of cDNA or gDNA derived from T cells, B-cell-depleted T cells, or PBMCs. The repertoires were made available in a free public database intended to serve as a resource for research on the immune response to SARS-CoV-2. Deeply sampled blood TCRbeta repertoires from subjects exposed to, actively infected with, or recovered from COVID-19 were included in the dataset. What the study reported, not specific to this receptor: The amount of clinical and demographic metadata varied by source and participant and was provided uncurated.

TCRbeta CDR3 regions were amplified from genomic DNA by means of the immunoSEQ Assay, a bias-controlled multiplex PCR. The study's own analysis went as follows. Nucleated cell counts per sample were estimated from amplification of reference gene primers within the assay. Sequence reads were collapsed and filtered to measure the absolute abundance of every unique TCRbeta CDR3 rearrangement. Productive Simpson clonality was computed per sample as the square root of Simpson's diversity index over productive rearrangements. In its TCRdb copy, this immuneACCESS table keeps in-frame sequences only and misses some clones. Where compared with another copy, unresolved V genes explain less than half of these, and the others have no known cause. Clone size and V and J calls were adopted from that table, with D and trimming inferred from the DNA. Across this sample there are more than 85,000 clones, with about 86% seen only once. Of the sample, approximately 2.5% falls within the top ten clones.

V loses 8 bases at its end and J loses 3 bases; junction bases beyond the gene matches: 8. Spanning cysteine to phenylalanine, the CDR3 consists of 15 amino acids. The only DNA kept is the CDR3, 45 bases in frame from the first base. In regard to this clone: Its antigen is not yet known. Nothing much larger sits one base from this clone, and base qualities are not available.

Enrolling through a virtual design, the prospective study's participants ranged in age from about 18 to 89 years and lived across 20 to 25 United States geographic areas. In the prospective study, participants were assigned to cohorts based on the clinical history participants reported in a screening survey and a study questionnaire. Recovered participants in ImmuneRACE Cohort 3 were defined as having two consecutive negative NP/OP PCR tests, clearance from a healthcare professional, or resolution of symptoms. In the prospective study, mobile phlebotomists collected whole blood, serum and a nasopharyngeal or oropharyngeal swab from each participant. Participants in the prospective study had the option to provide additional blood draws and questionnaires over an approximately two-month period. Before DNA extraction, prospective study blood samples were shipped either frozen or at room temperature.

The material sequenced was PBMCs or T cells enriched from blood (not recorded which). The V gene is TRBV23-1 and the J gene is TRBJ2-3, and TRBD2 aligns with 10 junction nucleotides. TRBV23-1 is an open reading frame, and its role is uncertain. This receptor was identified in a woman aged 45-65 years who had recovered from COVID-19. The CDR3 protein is CASPLAGVNTDTQYF. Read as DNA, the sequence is TGCGCCAGCCCCCTAGCGGGGGTAAATACAGATACGCAGTATTTT.